One and the same sample provided the 9 T cell receptor beta chains below, sequenced in a study of cytomegalovirus exposure and HLA in healthy donors. The PCR made use of 60 Vbeta and 13 Jbeta primers. Sequenced by immunoSEQ multiplex PCR; TCRdb stores in-frame clones only, minus some. Here the sample spans approximately 150,000 clones, about 79% being singletons. What was sequenced was PBMCs. All receptors derive from a male donor in good health and CMV-seronegative.

The genes are TRBV30 and TRBJ1-6, with 12 positions matching TRBD1. The trim removed 4 bases at V and 9 bases at J, leaving 4 bases unmatched. The CDR3 covers 14 residues. The germline gives CDR1 GTSNPN, CDR2 SVGIG (reference sequence). The CDR3 spells CAWTPGQGASPLHF. The CDR3 coding sequence is TGTGCCTGGACCCCGGGACAGGGGGCTTCACCCCTCCACTTT.

The rearrangement links TRBV28 to TRBJ1-2, with 10 bases identical to TRBD1. J gave up 10 bases and V 6 bases, and 8 bases lay outside the gene matches. The CDR3 is 13 residues long. The germline CDR1 and CDR2 sequences are MDHEN and SYDVKM. This chain's CDR3 is CASRSSGTGDYTF. In DNA, the CDR3 is TGTGCCAGCAGAAGTTCCGGGACAGGGGACTACACCTTC.

The chain combines TRBV9 with TRBJ1-2, with 12 bases fitting TRBD1. The germline V gene encodes CDR1 SGDLS and CDR2 YYNGEE. The CDR3 is 16 residues long. Losses at the gene ends were 4 bases for V and 3 bases for J; bases not matched to a gene: 7. CDR3 DNA: TGTGCCAGCAGCCTTGGGACAGGGGGCGCCTACTATGGCTACACCTTC. This gives the protein CASSLGTGGAYYGYTF.

The V call is TRBV6-4, the J call TRBJ2-3; 7 bases are shared with TRBD2. The V gene end was trimmed by 9 bases and the J gene end by 2 bases; junction bases not matched to a gene: 11. Germline loops: CDR1 MRHNA, CDR2 SNTAGT. CDR3 length: 15 amino acids. CDR3 bases: TGTGCCAGTTCTTCCGGCGGGAGCCCCACAGATACGCAGTATTTT. Residues: CASSSGGSPTDTQYF.

This rearrangement joins TRBV6-6 to TRBJ2-2; 9 bases agree with TRBD1. The J segment lost 3 bases and the V segment lost 10 bases, leaving 3 bases of the junction unmatched. The CDR3 length is 13 residues. Per the germline V gene, CDR1 is MNHNY and CDR2 is SVGAGI (reference sequence). The CDR3 sequence is CATWTGDTGELFF. The DNA of the CDR3 is TGTGCCACCTGGACAGGGGACACCGGGGAGCTGTTTTTT.

V is TRBV19 and J is TRBJ1-1, with D maybe TRBD1 (5 bases). Trimming removed 6 bases from V and 1 base from J, with 12 bases in between. CDR1 and CDR2 (germline): LNHDA, SQIVND (reference sequence). This CDR3 has 14 residues. The DNA for the CDR3 is TGTGCCAGTAGCGGGGGAGGAGAGAACACTGAAGCTTTCTTT. Its translation is CASSGGGENTEAFF.

This chain connects TRBV18 to TRBJ1-3, with D unclear. CDR1 and CDR2 from the germline V gene are KGHSH and LQKENI. The ends were cut back, 6 bases at V and 0 bases at J, with 18 bases in the middle. This CDR3 contains 17 residues. As DNA, the CDR3 is TGTGCCAGCTCGTCGGAGTACGAGGGCCCCTCTGGAAACACCATATATTTT. This encodes CASSSEYEGPSGNTIYF.

The CDR3 here is CASSHFRLWARSGNTIYF. The CDR3 DNA sequence: TGCGCCAGCAGCCACTTCAGGCTTTGGGCTCGCTCTGGAAACACCATATATTTT. The chain recombines TRBV4-1 with TRBJ1-3; no reliable D call. V lost 3 bases and J lost 0, with 18 bases in between. The CDR3 sequence is 18 residues long. Germline V CDR1 and CDR2: MGHRA, YSYEKL.

CDR3 DNA sequence: TGTGCCAGCAGCGCCCTTTGGAGAAGGAGCCACAATGAGCAGTTCTTC. It codes for CASSALWRRSHNEQFF. The V call is TRBV21-1, the J call TRBJ2-1; the DNA was not compared with TRBD2, the D call given in the table. TRBV21-1 is a documented pseudogene. The CDR3 totals 16 residues.